This T cell receptor beta chain was sequenced during a study of T-cell memory formation after mild COVID-19. Study at large: TCR clusters showed largely donor specificity.

The CDR3 extends over 16 amino acids. CDR1 and CDR2 (germline): DFQATT, SNEGSKA (reference sequence). J gave up 4 bases and V 5 bases, and 9 bases lay outside the gene matches. Findings and limits, study-wide: SARS-CoV-2 specificity of second-wave clones peaking day 37 was unconfirmed. Contracting CD4+ clones lay largely in CM and EM, with CD8+ ones residing in EMRA.

As for this clonotype: Its antigen is undetermined.

A single record per CDR3 protein comes from TCRdb applying MiXCR to the 5' RACE reads. This sample has around 250,000 distinct CDR3 sequences; around 10% occur once, and the top ten carry roughly a fifth. The chain combines TRBV20-1 with TRBJ2-1; TRBD2 matches at 12 bases. The receptor was derived from a man younger than 35 who had mild COVID-19 (a few samples of this study predate the infection). Cell type and time point are not known. Sequencing was carried out using PBMCs or a T cell subset sorted from them (not recorded which). The CDR3 is CSAPLAGGIRYNEQFF. In DNA form, the CDR3 reads TGCAGTGCTCCCCTAGCGGGGGGGATTAGGTACAATGAGCAGTTCTTC.